The 10 T cell receptor beta chains below all came from one sample that was sequenced in a study of blood T cell repertoires in COVID-19. Assay: immunoSEQ multiplex PCR; the TCRdb copy retains only in-frame clones and omits some. The table lists nearly 90,000 clones, roughly 88% of them singletons. Sequenced material: peripheral blood. The source is a man between 60 and 75 years old with acute or convalescent COVID-19.

The V gene is TRBV7-6, the J gene TRBJ2-2; 8 bases align to TRBD2. The junction had 2 bases not matched to a gene; V was cut back by 5 bases and J by 0 bases. The germline V gene encodes CDR1 SGHVS and CDR2 FNYEAQ. CDR3 size: 15 residues. The CDR3 loop reads CASSVGGANTGELFF. The CDR3 nucleotides read TGTGCCAGCAGCGTCGGGGGGGCGAACACCGGGGAGCTGTTTTTT.

This clone was detected only once. J is TRBJ2-7 and V is TRBV9, with D possibly TRBD1 on 7 matching bases. CDR1 SGDLS and CDR2 YYNGEE come from the germline V gene. The CDR3 is made up of 15 amino acids. The germline V and J ends were trimmed by 0 bases and 7 bases, with 17 bases remaining between them. Here the CDR3 reads CASSVETGRFAEQYF. CDR3 nucleotides: TGTGCCAGCAGCGTAGAGACAGGGAGGTTTGCGGAGCAGTACTTC.

The chain uses TRBV6-1 and TRBJ1-2; 7 bases fit TRBD1. The V gene's germline CDR1 is MNHNS and CDR2 SASEGT. The CDR3 covers 13 residues. V lost 2 bases, J lost 8 bases, and 5 bases stayed unmatched. The CDR3 DNA sequence: TGTGCCAGCAGTGAACAGGGGGTGTCCGGCTACACCTTC. Translating gives CASSEQGVSGYTF.

The rearrangement links TRBV3-1 (or the pseudogene TRBV3-2) to TRBJ2-7; 13 bases agree with TRBD2. The CDR3 consists of 18 residues. The germline V gene encodes CDR1 LGHDT and CDR2 YNNKEL (reference sequence). V dropped 0 bases and J dropped 2; count of bases not matched to a gene: 7. This CDR3 reads CASSQETSGGQYPYEQYF. CDR3 DNA: TGTGCCAGCAGCCAAGAGACTAGCGGGGGGCAATACCCCTACGAGCAGTACTTC.

The V gene is TRBV10-3, the J gene TRBJ2-2; D is unresolved. Trimming took 8 bases from V and 3 from J, leaving 13 bases between them. Germline V lookup: CDR1 ENHRY, CDR2 SYGVKD. CDR3 length: 14 amino acids. CDR3 sequence reads: CAIQKEMDTGELFF. The CDR3 DNA reads as TGTGCCATCCAAAAGGAGATGGACACCGGGGAGCTGTTTTTT.

CDR3 in DNA: TGTGCCAGCAGCCGAGGCGGGGGCTCTGGAAACACCATATATTTT. It codes for CASSRGGGSGNTIYF. The rearrangement uses TRBV6-2 or TRBV6-3 and TRBJ1-3; the D gene is possibly TRBD1 (5 bases). The germline V and J ends were trimmed by 6 bases and 0 bases, with 12 bases remaining between them. The CDR3 spans 15 residues. The germline V gene encodes CDR1 MNHEY and CDR2 SVGEGT.

J is TRBJ2-7 and V is TRBV29-1; TRBD1 might be the D (6 bases). The CDR3 spans 14 residues. The germline CDR1 and CDR2 sequences are SQVTM and ANQGSEA. V dropped 4 bases and J dropped 5 bases, with 18 bases sitting between them. This chain's CDR3 is CSVVPGRGGHEQYF. The CDR3 coding sequence is TGCAGCGTTGTCCCTGGCAGGGGTGGGCACGAGCAGTACTTC.

This chain links TRBV19 with TRBJ1-1, with 9 bases lining up with TRBD1. The CDR3 consists of 14 residues. The germline CDR1 and CDR2 sequences are LNHDA and SQIVND (reference sequence). Unmatched junction bases numbered 5, after V lost 4 bases and J lost 5 bases. The CDR3 sequence is CASSTQGAGTEAFF. In DNA form, the CDR3 reads TGTGCCAGTAGTACACAGGGGGCTGGGACTGAAGCTTTCTTT.

V is TRBV6-1 and J is TRBJ1-6; 8 positions agree with TRBD1. Trimming removed 2 bases from V and 13 bases from J; junction bases left unmatched: 10. Per germline, CDR1 MNHNS and CDR2 SASEGT. The CDR3 covers 15 residues. CDR3 in DNA: TGTGCCAGCAGTGAAATGTTTGGACAGGGAGTCCCCCTCCACTTT. Translating it yields CASSEMFGQGVPLHF.

The CDR3 loop reads CASSQVTSSYNEQFF. The CDR3 nucleotides read TGTGCCAGCAGCCAAGTTACGAGCTCCTACAATGAGCAGTTCTTC. The chain combines TRBV3-1 (or the pseudogene TRBV3-2) with TRBJ2-1; D is undetermined. The germline CDR1 and CDR2 sequences are LGHDT and YNNKEL (reference sequence). V shed 1 base and J shed 0 bases, with 7 bases lying between them. This CDR3 is built from 15 residues.